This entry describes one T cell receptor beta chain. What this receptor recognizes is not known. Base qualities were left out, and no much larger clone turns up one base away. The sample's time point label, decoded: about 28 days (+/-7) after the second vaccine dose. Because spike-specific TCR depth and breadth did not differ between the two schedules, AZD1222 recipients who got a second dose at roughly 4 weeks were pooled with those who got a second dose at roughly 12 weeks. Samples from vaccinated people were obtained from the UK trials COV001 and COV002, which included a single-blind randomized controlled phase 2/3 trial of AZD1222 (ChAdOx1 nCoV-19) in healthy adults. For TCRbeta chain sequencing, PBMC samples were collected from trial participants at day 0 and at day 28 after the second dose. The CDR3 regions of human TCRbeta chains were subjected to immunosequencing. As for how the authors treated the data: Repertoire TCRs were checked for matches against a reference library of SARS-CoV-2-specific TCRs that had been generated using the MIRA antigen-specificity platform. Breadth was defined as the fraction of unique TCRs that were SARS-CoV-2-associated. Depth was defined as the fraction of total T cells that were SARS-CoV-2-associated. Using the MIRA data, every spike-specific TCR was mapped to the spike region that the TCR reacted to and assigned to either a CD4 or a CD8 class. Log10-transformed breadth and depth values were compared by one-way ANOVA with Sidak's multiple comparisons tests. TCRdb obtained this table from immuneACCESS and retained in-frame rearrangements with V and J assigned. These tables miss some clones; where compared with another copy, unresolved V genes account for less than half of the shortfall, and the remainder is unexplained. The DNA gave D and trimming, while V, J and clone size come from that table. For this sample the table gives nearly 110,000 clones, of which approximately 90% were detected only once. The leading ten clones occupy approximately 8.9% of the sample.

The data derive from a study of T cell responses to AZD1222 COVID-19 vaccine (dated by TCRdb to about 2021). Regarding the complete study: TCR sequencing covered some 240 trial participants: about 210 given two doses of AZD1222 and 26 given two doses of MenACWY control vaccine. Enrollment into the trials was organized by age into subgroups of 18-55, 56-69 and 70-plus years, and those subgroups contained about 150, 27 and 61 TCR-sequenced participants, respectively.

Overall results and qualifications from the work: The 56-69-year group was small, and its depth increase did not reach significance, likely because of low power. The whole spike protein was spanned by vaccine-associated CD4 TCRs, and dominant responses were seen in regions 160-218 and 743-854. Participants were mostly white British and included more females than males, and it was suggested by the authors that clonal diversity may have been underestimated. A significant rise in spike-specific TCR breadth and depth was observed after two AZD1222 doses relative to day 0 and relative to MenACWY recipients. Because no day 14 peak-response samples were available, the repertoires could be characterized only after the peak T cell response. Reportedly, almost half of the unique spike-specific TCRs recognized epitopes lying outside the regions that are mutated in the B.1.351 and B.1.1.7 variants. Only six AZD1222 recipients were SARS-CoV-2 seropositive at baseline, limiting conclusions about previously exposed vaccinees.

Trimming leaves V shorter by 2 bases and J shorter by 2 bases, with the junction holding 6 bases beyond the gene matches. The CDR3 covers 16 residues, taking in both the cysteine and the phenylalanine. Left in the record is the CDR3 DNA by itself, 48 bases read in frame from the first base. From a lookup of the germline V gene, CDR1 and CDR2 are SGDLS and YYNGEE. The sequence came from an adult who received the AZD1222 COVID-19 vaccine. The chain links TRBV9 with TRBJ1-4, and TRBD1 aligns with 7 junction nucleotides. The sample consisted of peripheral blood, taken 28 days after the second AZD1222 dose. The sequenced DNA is TGTGCCAGCAGCGTCGGAGGGGGCTCGACTAATGAAAAACTGTTTTTT. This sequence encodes CASSVGGGSTNEKLFF.